Following are 21 T cell receptor beta chains from one sample sequenced in a study of metastatic and nonmetastatic thyroid tumors (dated by TCRdb to the early 2020s). None of the patients had been given any treatment before thyroid surgery. Libraries were made using PCR. For sequencing, an Illumina HiSeq 4000 was employed. The public reads were reprocessed in TCRdb via fastp at Q25 and MiXCR, keeping in-frame beta chains. The sample yields about 5,600 clones; around 31% were counted once. The ten largest clonotypes hold around a fifth of the sample. The sequencing input was adjacent normal tissue. All receptors derive from a female donor with papillary thyroid cancer or a benign thyroid nodule (not recorded which). Some clones in this sample may be carry-over from other donors' samples.

This clone was seen more than once but under ten times. The gene calls are TRBV6-2 or TRBV6-3 and TRBJ1-3; D not certain. The CDR3 has 13 residues. V dropped 0 bases and J dropped 3 bases, with 3 bases sitting between them. Germline V gene lookup returns CDR1 MNHEY and CDR2 SVGEGT. The CDR3 sequence is CASSYSRGNTIYF. CDR3 bases: TGTGCCAGCAGTTACTCGCGTGGAAACACCATATATTTT.

This chain connects TRBV12-3 or TRBV12-4 to TRBJ2-4; a weak D match, TRBD1 (5 bases). The CDR3 has 12 residues. The V and J ends lost 2 bases and 6 bases respectively, with 5 bases between them. The CDR3: CASSLRGNIQYF. DNA for the CDR3: TGTGCCAGCAGTTTAAGGGGAAACATTCAGTACTTC.

By share, this clone ranks as medium-sized (0.01 to 0.1%). The chain employs TRBV9 and TRBJ2-7; D remains ambiguous. The CDR3 extends over 14 amino acids. The germline V gene has CDR1 SGDLS and CDR2 YYNGEE. The V end was cut by 0 bases, the J end by 0 bases, with 7 bases between. The CDR3 here is CASSVGSDSYEQYF. As DNA, the CDR3 is TGTGCCAGCAGCGTAGGGAGCGACTCCTACGAGCAGTACTTC.

Relative to its sample, this clone is medium-sized. The chain links TRBV25-1 to TRBJ2-7; the D gene is possibly TRBD2 (5 bases). Germline CDR1 MGHDK, CDR2 SYGVNS. The CDR3 is 13 residues long. The V end was cut by 8 bases, the J end by 2 bases, with 13 bases between. The CDR3 bases are TGTGCCAGCTCTGCTAGCAGGACCTACGAGCAGTACTTC. Translation: CASSASRTYEQYF.

This chain uses TRBV5-1 with TRBJ2-7; 7 positions match TRBD1. The CDR3 has 13 amino acids. V lost 1 base to trimming and J lost 6 bases; unmatched junction nucleotides: 4. Germline lookup yields CDR1 SGHRS and CDR2 YFSETQ. Here the CDR3 DNA reads TGCGCCAGCAGCTTGACAGGGGTGGGCGAGCAGTACTTC. This encodes CASSLTGVGEQYF.

On this clone itself: No conserved phenylalanine or tryptophan ends this CDR3, so it is likely a read error. It is unclear where the CDR3 begins or ends on the DNA, so no DNA is shown, and the CDR3 is as TCRdb lists it. This chain's CDR3 is CSAREIGLAG. The V and J genes are TRBV20-1 and TRBJ2-5; TRBD2 is the table's D call and was not checked against the DNA. Germline loops: CDR1 DFQATT, CDR2 SNEGSKA (reference sequence). The CDR3 comprises 10 residues, both ends counted.

This clone appeared a few times. The rearrangement joins TRBV12-3 or TRBV12-4 to TRBJ2-7; D call uncertain. The CDR3 totals 11 residues. The V end lost 2 bases, the J end lost 5 bases, and 4 bases lay between the germline ends. CDR3 protein: CASSLTHEQYF. In DNA form, the CDR3 reads TGTGCCAGCAGTTTAACCCACGAGCAGTACTTC.

This clone came up many times. The chain joins TRBV2 to TRBJ2-3, with no clear D. The CDR3 spans 14 residues. Germline lookup yields CDR1 SNHLY and CDR2 FYNNEI. V lost 4 bases, J lost 3 bases, and 11 bases lay in between. The chain's CDR3 is CASSGYQPTDTQYF. Written as DNA, the CDR3 is TGTGCCAGCAGTGGGTACCAACCGACAGATACGCAGTATTTT.

This clone is judged medium-sized. This rearrangement joins TRBV24-1 to TRBJ2-3, with D perhaps matching TRBD2 (5 bases). Looked up from germline, CDR1 is KGHDR and CDR2 is SFDVKD. This CDR3 has 16 residues. V shed 1 base and J shed 5 bases, with 15 bases lying between them. The CDR3 spells CATSDLASHGGDTQYF. CDR3 bases: TGTGCCACCAGTGATTTAGCTAGTCACGGAGGAGATACGCAGTATTTT.

This clone was observed a single time. At one end the junction does not follow the germline gene, possibly because of a read error. The chain recombines TRBV7-2 with TRBJ2-7; 7 positions match TRBD2. CDR1 SGHTA and CDR2 FQGNSA come from the germline V gene. CDR3 size: 13 residues. CDR3 bases: TGTGCCTGCCGGGGCGGGAGCGGGTTCGAGAAGTGCTTC. Its translation: CACRGGSGFEKCF.

The V call is TRBV20-1, the J call TRBJ2-7; no firm D call. In germline, CDR1 is DFQATT, CDR2 SNEGSKA (reference sequence). The V end lost 4 bases, the J end lost 6 bases, and 16 bases lay between the germline ends. The CDR3 length is 13 residues. The CDR3 nucleotides read TGCAGTGCTATGCACCCCTTGACTGGCGAGCAGTACTTC. Encoded protein: CSAMHPLTGEQYF.

This clone has just a few counts. This chain joins TRBV6-1 and TRBJ2-3; no clear D. The CDR3 loop spans 13 amino acids. V shed 5 bases and J shed 1 base, with 7 bases lying between them. Germline CDR1 reads MNHNS; CDR2 reads SASEGT. CDR3 residues: CASSSRRTDTQYF. The CDR3 DNA is TGTGCCAGCAGTTCGAGACGCACAGATACGCAGTATTTT.

The V gene is TRBV7-2, the J gene TRBJ2-2; TRBD1 aligns across 9 bases. The ends lost 3 bases at V and 1 base at J; junction bases unmatched: 0. This CDR3 has 15 amino acids. Per germline, CDR1 SGHTA and CDR2 FQGNSA. CDR3: CASSLGQGNTGELFF. CDR3 nucleotide sequence: TGTGCCAGCAGCTTGGGACAGGGGAACACCGGGGAGCTGTTTTTT.

CDR3 loop: CASSKGGTSGFEQYF. The CDR3 region has the DNA TGTGCCAGCAGTAAAGGAGGGACTAGCGGGTTCGAGCAGTACTTC. The chain has TRBV6-1 and TRBJ2-7; 12 bases line up with TRBD2. V dropped 5 bases and J dropped 6; count of bases not matched to a gene: 8. The CDR3 runs to 15 residues. Germline CDR1 is MNHNS and CDR2 is SASEGT.

Judged by abundance, this clone is medium-sized (0.01 to 0.1%). V and J are TRBV7-9 and TRBJ1-2; no clear D. The CDR3 runs to 11 residues. V lost 3 bases and J 3 bases, leaving 2 bases between the germline ends. The germline CDR1 and CDR2 sequences are SEHNR and FQNEAQ (reference sequence). DNA of the CDR3: TGTGCCAGCAGCTTGTACTATGGCTACACCTTC. Its protein product is CASSLYYGYTF.

The chain links TRBV27 to TRBJ1-5; no reliable D call. Trimming took 4 bases from V and 8 from J, leaving 12 bases between them. The CDR3 extends over 13 amino acids. In germline, CDR1 is MNHEY, CDR2 SMNVEV (reference sequence). CDR3 amino acids: CASSSMGSEPQHF. The CDR3 coding sequence is TGTGCCAGCAGTTCCATGGGGTCGGAGCCCCAGCATTTT.

The chain links TRBV11-1 to TRBJ2-1, with D perhaps TRBD2 (5 bases). CDR3 length: 15 amino acids. Germline lookup yields CDR1 SGHAT and CDR2 FQDESV (reference sequence). The V end was cut by 4 bases, the J end by 10 bases, with 20 bases between. CDR3 nucleotides: TGTGCCAGCAGCTACCCGGAAACTAGTGGAGAGGAGCAGTTCTTC. This translates into CASSYPETSGEEQFF.

There are a few counts of this clone. The rearrangement links TRBV6-1 to TRBJ1-1; unclear D gene. The CDR3 is made up of 12 amino acids. Deletions cut 5 bases from V and 8 bases from J, with 12 bases between. Germline CDR1 is MNHNS and CDR2 is SASEGT. CDR3 coding DNA: TGTGCCAGCAGTTCGGCCAGCAGGGAAGCTTTCTTT. Its translation: CASSSASREAFF.

V is TRBV7-2 and J is TRBJ1-1; D is ambiguous. The CDR3 covers 12 residues. The ends were cut back, 4 bases at V and 10 bases at J, with 13 bases in the middle. Germline CDR1 and CDR2: SGHTA and FQGNSA. CDR3 sequence reads: CASSSFGFVAFF. CDR3 bases: TGTGCCAGCAGCTCCTTTGGGTTTGTAGCTTTCTTT.

By share, this clone counts as large. The gene calls are TRBV7-2 and TRBJ1-5; 10 nucleotides line up with TRBD1. Germline CDR1 and CDR2: SGHTA and FQGNSA. This CDR3 has 14 residues. The J segment lost 4 bases and the V segment lost 6 bases, leaving 3 bases of the junction unmatched. Written as DNA, the CDR3 is TGTGCCAGCAGTCGGACAGGGGGGAATCAGCCCCAGCATTTT. This sequence encodes CASSRTGGNQPQHF.

This clone has a count of ten or more. The gene calls are TRBV4-1 and TRBJ2-3, with no clear D. CDR3 length equals 13 residues. The V and J ends lost 3 bases and 2 bases respectively, with 6 bases between them. The germline V gene encodes CDR1 MGHRA and CDR2 YSYEKL. The CDR3 loop reads CASSHRPTDTQYF. The CDR3 region has the DNA TGCGCCAGCAGCCATCGACCCACAGATACGCAGTATTTT.